This TCR beta chain was profiled in a study of blood T cell repertoires in COVID-19. Trimming stripped 10 bases from V and 5 bases from J, with 12 bases between. This CDR3 region has 12 residues. The table lists this clone with a count of one. Libraries were prepared by immunoSEQ multiplex PCR; TCRdb keeps only in-frame clonotypes and omits some of them. The sample carries approximately 250,000 clones, around 87% recorded once. The chain couples TRBV23-1 to TRBJ2-1, with D possibly matching TRBD1 (6 bases). TRBV23-1 is given ORF status, its function remaining uncertain. This sequence originates from a woman in her fifties or sixties with COVID-19, enrolled during active disease. The source material was peripheral blood. CDR3 in amino acids: CATPGAHNEQFF. DNA of the CDR3: TGCGCCACACCAGGGGCCCACAATGAGCAGTTCTTC.